This TCR beta chain was recovered during a study of cytomegalovirus exposure and HLA in healthy donors. PCR amplification relied on 60 Vbeta primers (plus 13 Jbeta primers). Method: immunoSEQ multiplex PCR; TCRdb's copy keeps in-frame clones and lacks some. The table shows approximately 110,000 clones, with approximately 70% occurring only once. Healthy bone marrow donors supplied every sample. V dropped 5 bases and J dropped 8; count of bases not matched to a gene: 3. Looked up from germline, CDR1 is SGHTA and CDR2 is FQGTGA. The CDR3 is 13 residues long. The source of this sequence is a man aged 40-50 years in good health and CMV-seropositive. Sequencing was performed on PBMCs. This chain connects TRBV7-3 to TRBJ2-1; 10 nucleotides line up with TRBD2. The CDR3 sequence: CASSVGTSDEQFF. The CDR3 region has the DNA TGTGCCAGCAGCGTCGGGACTAGCGATGAGCAGTTCTTC.